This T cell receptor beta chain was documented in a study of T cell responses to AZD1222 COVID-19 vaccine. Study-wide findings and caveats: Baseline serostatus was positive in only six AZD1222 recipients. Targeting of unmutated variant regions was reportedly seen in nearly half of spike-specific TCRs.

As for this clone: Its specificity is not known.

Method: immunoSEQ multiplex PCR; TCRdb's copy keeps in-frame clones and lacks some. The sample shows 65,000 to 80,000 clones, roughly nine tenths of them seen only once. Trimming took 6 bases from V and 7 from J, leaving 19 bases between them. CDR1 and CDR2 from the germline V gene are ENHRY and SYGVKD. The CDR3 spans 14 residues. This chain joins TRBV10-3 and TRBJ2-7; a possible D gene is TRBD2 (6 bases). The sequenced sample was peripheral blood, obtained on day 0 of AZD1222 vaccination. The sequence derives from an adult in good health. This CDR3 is CAIRGLSVGVEQYF. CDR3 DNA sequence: TGTGCCATCAGGGGACTCAGTGTTGGTGTTGAGCAGTACTTC.